This T cell receptor beta chain was identified during a study of blood T cell repertoires in COVID-19. The wider study: Some COVID-19 samples were acute and others convalescent; all came from the United States, Italy and Spain. Sample material is recorded as cDNA or gDNA derived from T cells, B-cell-depleted T cells, or PBMCs.

This CDR3 is built from 15 residues. Trimming removed 4 bases from V and 3 bases from J, with 16 bases in between. Germline V gene sequence: CDR1 SGHTA, CDR2 FQGNSA. Those enrolled in Seattle joined during active infection and were followed longitudinally afterward. Only in-frame clones appear in the TCRdb table, and some are missing; sequencing was by immunoSEQ multiplex PCR. The repertoire has around 190,000 clones, 70% to 90% of them found once; the top ten carry 15% to 20%. The receptor was derived from a man aged 50 or older with COVID-19, enrolled during active disease. The specimen was peripheral blood. The chain recombines TRBV7-2 with TRBJ2-7; D might be TRBD2 (6 bases). The CDR3: CASSSDRDLYYEQYF. The CDR3 coding sequence is TGTGCCAGCAGCTCCGACCGGGACTTATACTACGAGCAGTACTTC.